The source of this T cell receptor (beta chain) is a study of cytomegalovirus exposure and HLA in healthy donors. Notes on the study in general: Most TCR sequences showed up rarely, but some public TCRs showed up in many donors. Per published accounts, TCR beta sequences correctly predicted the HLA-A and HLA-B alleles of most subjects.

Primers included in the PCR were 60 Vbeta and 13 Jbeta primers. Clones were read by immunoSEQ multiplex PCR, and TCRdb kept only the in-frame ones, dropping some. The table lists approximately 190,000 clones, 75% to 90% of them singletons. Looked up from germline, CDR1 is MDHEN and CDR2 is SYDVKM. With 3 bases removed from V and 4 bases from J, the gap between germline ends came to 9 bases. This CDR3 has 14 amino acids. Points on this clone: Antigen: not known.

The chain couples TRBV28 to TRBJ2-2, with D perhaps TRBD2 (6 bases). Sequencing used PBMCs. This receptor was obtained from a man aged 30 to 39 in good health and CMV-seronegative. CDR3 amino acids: CASSFVGGTGELFF. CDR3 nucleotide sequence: TGTGCCAGCAGTTTTGTGGGAGGCACCGGGGAGCTGTTTTTT.